The sequence of this TCR beta chain was determined in a study of regulatory T cells in long-lasting Graves disease. Libraries of TCR beta came from iRepertoire HTBI primers plus Arm-PCR of CDR3 regions. TCRdb re-analysed the multiplex PCR reads in MiXCR, keeping a single row per CDR3 protein. The table has over 350,000 distinct CDR3 sequences, more than 20% seen once. Described time point: persistent/refractory GD, antithyroid drugs over 5 years with positive TRAb. TCR sequences were obtained from RNA taken from PBMCs. Tubes containing EDTA received 8 to 9.5 milliliters of drawn peripheral blood. Study-level findings and limits: Compared with new cases, persistent Graves' patients showed reduced TCR diversity. In persistent patients, shared public clonotypes (more than 2,500) outnumbered those in new patients (about 1,000). Persistent disease preferred TRBV28, TRBJ1-2 and TRBJ2-5; new disease, TRBV20-1 and TRBJ2-1.

The CDR3 has 14 residues. The V gene's germline CDR1 is SGHNT and CDR2 YYREEE (reference sequence). V gave up 1 base and J gave up 7 bases, with 12 bases separating them. Notes on this clonotype: Its antigen is as yet unknown.

V and J are TRBV5-4 and TRBJ1-5, with a tentative D call TRBD1 (5 bases). Specimen: peripheral blood mononuclear cells (PBMCs), collected when the disease was refractory, from a patient treated with antithyroid drugs. This TCR was recovered from a female donor with Graves disease. The CDR3 sequence is CASSLKGAGQPQHF. The CDR3 DNA is TGTGCCAGCAGCTTGAAAGGGGCAGGGCAGCCCCAGCATTTT. Full variable domain (missing parts from reference TRBV5-4 and TRBJ1-5): ETGVTQSPTHLIKTRGQQVTLRCSSQSGHNTVSWYQQALGQGPQFIFQYYREEENGRGNFPPRFSGLQFPNYSSELNVNALELDDSALYLCASSLKGAGQPQHFGDGTRLSIL.